This T cell receptor (beta chain) was captured in a study of T cells in localized non-small cell lung cancer. Findings and limits, study-wide: Heterogeneity remains possible because sequencing was limited to only one tumor region. In the blood, greater T cell density corresponded to longer overall survival.

This clone was seen a few times. The antigen is not known. There are 14 residues in the CDR3. Deletions cut 6 bases from V and 6 bases from J, with 15 bases between. Germline V gene sequence: CDR1 MDHEN, CDR2 SYDVKM. TCRdb keeps only in-frame clones here, not all; method: immunoSEQ multiplex PCR. The sample carries 15,000 to 20,000 clones, around 83% recorded once. The chain couples TRBV28 to TRBJ1-5; possible D gene TRBD1, 5 bases. Source: peripheral blood, taken before any cancer treatment. The source is a man between 40 and 70 years old with stage I lung adenocarcinoma. The CDR3 loop reads CASSLGGGSQPQHF. CDR3 DNA sequence: TGTGCCAGCAGCCTAGGCGGGGGAAGTCAGCCCCAGCATTTT. The whole variable domain, filled in from reference TRBV28 and TRBJ1-5, reads DVKVTQSSRYLVKRTGEKVFLECVQDMDHENMFWYRQDPGLGLRLIYFSYDVKMKEKGDIPEGYSVSREKKERFSLILESASTNQTSMYLCASSLGGGSQPQHFGDGTRLSIL.